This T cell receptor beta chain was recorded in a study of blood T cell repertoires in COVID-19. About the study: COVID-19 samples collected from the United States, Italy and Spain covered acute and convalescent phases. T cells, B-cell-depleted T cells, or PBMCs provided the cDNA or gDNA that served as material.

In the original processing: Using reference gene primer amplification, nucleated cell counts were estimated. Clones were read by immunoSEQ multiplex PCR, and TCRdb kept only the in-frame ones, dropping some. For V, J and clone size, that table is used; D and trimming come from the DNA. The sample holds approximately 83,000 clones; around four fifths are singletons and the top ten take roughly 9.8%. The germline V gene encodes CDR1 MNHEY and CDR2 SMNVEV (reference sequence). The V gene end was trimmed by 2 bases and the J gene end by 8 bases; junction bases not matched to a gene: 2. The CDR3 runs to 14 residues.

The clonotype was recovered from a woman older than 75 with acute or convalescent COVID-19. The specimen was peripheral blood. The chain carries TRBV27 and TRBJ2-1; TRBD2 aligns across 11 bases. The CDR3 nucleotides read TGTGCCAGCAGTTTACTAGCGGGAGGACATGAGCAGTTCTTC. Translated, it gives CASSLLAGGHEQFF.